A selection of T cell receptor beta chains follows, all from one sample in a study of T cell repertoires in cytomegalovirus infection. Via MiXCR, TCRdb re-called the reads, giving one row per CDR3 protein. Here the sample spans 85,000 to 130,000 distinct CDR3 sequences, around 22% being singletons. Material: CD8+ T cells from PBMCs. These receptors all come from a human donor in good health (CMV status not recorded). Some clones in this sample may be carry-over from other donors' samples. The CDR3 runs from the conserved cysteine through the conserved F or W. A D gene is named only where the DNA matches it firmly. Clone size is shown for a subset of rows, as once, few, many or a class of expanded clone.

d_gene,j_gene,v_gene,abundance,CDR3nt,CDR3aa
-,TRBJ1-2,TRBV2,few,TGTGCCAGCAGTGAGGATTGGACACCGAATTCGAACTATGGCTACACCTTC,CASSEDWTPNSNYGYTF
TRBD2,TRBJ2-3,TRBV6-2/TRBV6-3,few,TGTGCCAGCAGTTACTCGAGAGGTAGCGGGAGCACAGATACGCAGTATTTT,CASSYSRGSGSTDTQYF
TRBD1,TRBJ1-1,TRBV29-1,once,TGCAGCGCCTTGGACAGGGTGGGCACTGAAGCTTTCTTT,CSALDRVGTEAFF
-,TRBJ2-3,TRBV29-1,few,TGCAGCGTTGAACCTGGGGAGGGGGGCACAGATACGCAGTATTTT,CSVEPGEGGTDTQYF
-,TRBJ1-5,TRBV9,-,TGTGCCAGCAGCAAGGGCGATCAGCCCCAGCATTTT,CASSKGDQPQHF
-,TRBJ2-5,TRBV10-3,few,TGTGCCATCAGTGACGTGGGGTCCGGGGAGACCCAGTACTTC,CAISDVGSGETQYF
TRBD1,TRBJ1-5,TRBV24-1,-,TGTGCCACCAGTGAGGGTAGGAGACAGGGTAGCAATCAGCCCCAGCATTTT,CATSEGRRQGSNQPQHF
TRBD1,TRBJ1-3,TRBV29-1,-,TGCAGCGTTGAAGTCCCCAAGGGACAGGGGAGAAACACCATATATTTT,CSVEVPKGQGRNTIYF
-,TRBJ2-7,TRBV19,-,TGTGCCAGTTCGGGGAGGCCCCACGAGCAGTACTTC,CASSGRPHEQYF
-,TRBJ2-3,TRBV7-8,many,TGTGCCAGCAGCCTTCGACTGGGGACTAGCACAGATACGCAGTATTTT,CASSLRLGTSTDTQYF
-,TRBJ2-2,TRBV19,few,TGTGCCAGTAGTACCACCGACCCAACCGGGCCAGACACCGGGGAGCTGTTTTTT,CASSTTDPTGPDTGELFF
TRBD1,TRBJ2-7,TRBV9,-,TGTGCCAGCTCCGGGACAGGGACCGTCGAGCAGTACTTC,CASSGTGTVEQYF
TRBD2,TRBJ2-1,TRBV7-3,few,TGTGCCAGCAGCTTGGGAAGCGGGGGGGCCTACAATGAGCAGTTCTTC,CASSLGSGGAYNEQFF
-,TRBJ1-5,TRBV6-2/TRBV6-3,-,TGTGCCAGCAGAGACAGGTCGGGGGATAGCAATCAGCCCCAGCATTTT,CASRDRSGDSNQPQHF
-,TRBJ2-2,TRBV7-9,few,TGTGCCAGCGGCCCAACCAACACCGGGGAGCTGTTTTTT,CASGPTNTGELFF
-,TRBJ2-1,TRBV2,-,TGTGCCACATACTTAGCCGGGAGATCCAATGAGCAGTTCTTC,CATYLAGRSNEQFF
TRBD1,TRBJ1-1,TRBV9,-,TGTGCCAGCAGCGTACGAGGACAGGGGGATGAAGCTTTCTTT,CASSVRGQGDEAFF
-,TRBJ2-5,TRBV13,few,TGTGCCAGCAGCCTAGGACATCTAGAGACCCAGTACTTC,CASSLGHLETQYF
TRBD1,TRBJ1-2,TRBV20-1,-,TGCAGTGCTAGAGATAACCGGGACAGGGGGGATGGTGGCTACACCTTC,CSARDNRDRGDGGYTF
-,TRBJ1-1,TRBV7-9,few,TGTGCCAGCAAAATTGGGGCAGGGAGGAACACTGAAGCTTTCTTT,CASKIGAGRNTEAFF
TRBD1,TRBJ1-1,TRBV28,few,TGTGCCAGCAGTTCAGGACAGGCTTCGGGGTTGTCTGAAGCTTTCTTT,CASSSGQASGLSEAFF
TRBD2,TRBJ2-2,TRBV20-1,-,TGCAGTGCTACGGGGGGAACGAACACCGGGGAGCTGTTTTTT,CSATGGTNTGELFF
TRBD2,TRBJ2-4,TRBV7-8,many,TGTGCCAGCAGCCGGGGGGGCGGGGGCTTGGCCAAAAACATTCAGTACTTC,CASSRGGGGLAKNIQYF
-,TRBJ2-3,TRBV5-5,many,TGTGCCAGCAGCTCGGTCGAGCCTTTAGATACGCAGTATTTT,CASSSVEPLDTQYF
-,TRBJ1-1,TRBV24-1,-,TGTGCCACCAGTGATAAGGGGGGGAACACTGAAGCTTTCTTT,CATSDKGGNTEAFF
TRBD2,TRBJ2-3,TRBV15,-,TGTGCCACTAAGGCCCGCGAGCGGGGGATCACAGATACGCAGTATTTT,CATKARERGITDTQYF
TRBD1,TRBJ1-5,TRBV7-9,-,TGTGCCAGCAGCTCCGGGACAGGGAACAATCAGCCCCAGCATTTT,CASSSGTGNNQPQHF
-,TRBJ2-1,TRBV20-1,few,TGCAGTGCAGCCCCAGGGACGAGCTCCTACAATGAGCAGTTCTTC,CSAAPGTSSYNEQFF
TRBD2,TRBJ2-1,TRBV25-1,once,TGTGCCAGCAGTGAATATCGACTAGCGGCGAGCTCCTACAATGAGCAGTTCTTC,CASSEYRLAASSYNEQFF
TRBD1,TRBJ2-7,TRBV10-3,-,TGTGCCATCCCGGGGACAGGGGCGGGGGAGCAGTACTTC,CAIPGTGAGEQYF
-,TRBJ2-5,TRBV6-5,few,TGTGCCAGCAGCTACGGCCAGGGGGAGACCCAGTACTTC,CASSYGQGETQYF
TRBD1,TRBJ2-7,TRBV19,-,TGTGCCAGTAGTATAGGGACAGGGGGCGACGACGAGCAGTACTTC,CASSIGTGGDDEQYF
TRBD2,TRBJ2-1,TRBV7-3,many,TGTGCCAGCAGCCCAGTCGGAGGGCGGGGGGTCTACAATGAGCAGTTCTTC,CASSPVGGRGVYNEQFF
TRBD2,TRBJ2-3,TRBV28,-,TGTGCCAGCAGTTCACCGGGCGGAGTAGCGGGGGGCAAGCTGGCAGATACGCAGTATTTT,CASSSPGGVAGGKLADTQYF
-,TRBJ1-1,TRBV7-2,many,TGTGCCAGCAGCTTAAGGGGAGGGTGGGCCATGAACACTGAAGCTTTCTTT,CASSLRGGWAMNTEAFF
-,TRBJ2-7,TRBV2,-,TGTGCCAGCAGTGAACTGGCAGGGATCTCCTACGAGCAGTACTTC,CASSELAGISYEQYF
-,TRBJ2-2,TRBV12-5,-,TGTGCTAGTGGTTTGCTAGGGGACGGGGAGCTGTTTTTT,CASGLLGDGELFF
-,TRBJ2-7,TRBV6-6,-,TGTGCCAGCAGTTACTATGCGATGGGACGCGACGAGCAGTACTTC,CASSYYAMGRDEQYF
-,TRBJ1-3,TRBV15,-,TGTGCCACCAGCAGAGATCTGTTGGGGGACACCATATATTTT,CATSRDLLGDTIYF
TRBD1,TRBJ2-7,TRBV7-3,many,TGTGCCAGCAGCCCGACAGGGGCCTACGAGCAGTACTTC,CASSPTGAYEQYF
-,TRBJ2-3,TRBV12-5,-,TGTGCTAGTGGTTTGGACTGGGAAGGATATCCGGGACACAAAACAGATACGCAGTATTTT,CASGLDWEGYPGHKTDTQYF
TRBD2,TRBJ2-3,TRBV10-3,-,TGTGCCATCAGCGGACTAGCCACAGATACGCAGTATTTT,CAISGLATDTQYF
TRBD1,TRBJ2-3,TRBV7-3,once,TGTGCCAGCAGTACTGGGACAGGGGGAAGAGATACGCAGTATTTT,CASSTGTGGRDTQYF
-,TRBJ2-7,TRBV11-2,many,TGTGCCAGCACGGACCGCTCTAGGAACGAGCAGTACTTC,CASTDRSRNEQYF